Sequencing of this T cell receptor (beta chain) was carried out in a study of type 1 and type 2 diabetes patients. Study in general: Samples came from type 1 diabetic, type 2 diabetic or nondiabetic people, recruited in China.

Anyone with other autoimmune disease or infection in the prior four weeks was excluded. Germline values: CDR1 SGHVS, CDR2 FQNEAQ. The CDR3 consists of 15 residues. V shed 6 bases and J 7 bases; nucleotides not matched to a gene: 13. The PCR template was genomic DNA. The TCR beta CDR3 region was amplified using 30 forward and 13 reverse primers. TCRdb redid the calling of the multiplex PCR reads with MiXCR, one entry per CDR3 protein. The repertoire includes fewer than 350,000 distinct CDR3 sequences, around 47% of them detected once, and roughly 13% sits in the top ten. This chain uses TRBV7-8 with TRBJ2-5; 8 bases agree with TRBD1. The source material was peripheral blood mononuclear cells (PBMCs). This receptor was obtained from a man between 18 and 29 years old with type 2 diabetes. The CDR3 nucleotides read TGTGCCAGCAGTGAAATCAGGGGGCGAAAGGGGACCCAGTACTTC. Its protein product is CASSEIRGRKGTQYF.